The source of this T cell receptor (beta chain) is a study of response to subunit inactivated influenza vaccine. TCRdb redid the calling of the RT-PCR reads with MiXCR, one entry per CDR3 protein. The data show around 480,000 distinct CDR3 sequences, with 9.5% to 12% seen just once and around 12% held by the top ten. This clonotype was seen a handful of times. The antigen remains undetermined. V was pared by 3 bases and J by 8 bases, with 2 bases of the junction left unmatched. Germline V lookup: CDR1 SEHNR, CDR2 FQNEAQ (reference sequence). The CDR3 is 13 residues long. Study-level findings and limits: Every seasonal influenza vaccination brings in few new T cells, the authors suggested.

The V and J genes are TRBV7-9 and TRBJ1-4; 8 bases fit TRBD1. The sequencing used PBMCs from blood, collected about 40 days after vaccination. The receptor was isolated from a man in his fifties who received an inactivated influenza vaccine. In nucleotides, the CDR3 is TGTGCCAGCAGCTTCGGGACAGGCGAAAAACTGTTTTTT. It is translated as CASSFGTGEKLFF.